This section outlines one TCR beta chain sequence together with its context. Its specificity is not known. Clones were read by immunoSEQ multiplex PCR, and TCRdb kept only the in-frame ones, dropping some. Of about 110,000 clones listed, approximately 96% are singletons. The sample is drawn from a study of cytomegalovirus exposure and HLA in healthy donors. Germline CDR1 GTSNPN, CDR2 SVGIG (reference sequence). The V and J ends lost 4 bases and 11 bases respectively, with 20 bases between them. The CDR3 is made up of 13 amino acids. General study findings and limits: TCR sequences were mostly rare, though some public TCRs occurred in many donors. Per published reports, the classifier diagnosed cytomegalovirus status with high specificity and sensitivity. A few of the chains that were CMV-associated were confirmed in vitro to be specific for CMV antigens.

The sequenced material came from PBMCs. The gene calls are TRBV30 and TRBJ1-1; tentatively, D is TRBD1 (5 bases). This clonotype was sampled from a woman aged 18-29 years in good health and CMV-seronegative. The CDR3, as DNA: TGTGCCTGGATGGGGGGAGCCGGGGCCACTGCTTTCTTT. Amino acids: CAWMGGAGATAFF. Using reference TRBV30 and TRBJ1-1 for the parts outside the CDR3, the full variable domain is SQTIHQWPATLVQPVGSPLSLECTVEGTSNPNLYWYRQAAGRGLQLLFYSVGIGQISSEVPQNLSASRPQDRQFILSSKKLLLSDSGFYLCAWMGGAGATAFFGQGTRLTVV.